This T cell receptor beta chain was observed in a study of T cell responses to AZD1222 COVID-19 vaccine. Study observations and caveats: Researchers took repertoire samples only after the peak T cell response had come. White British ancestry dominated among donors, who included more females, and clonal diversity was possibly underestimated.

Per germline, CDR1 SEHNR and CDR2 FQNEAQ (reference sequence). J was trimmed by 6 bases and V by 5 bases; bases with no gene match: 8. The CDR3 totals 15 residues. The protocol was immunoSEQ multiplex PCR, while the TCRdb copy is restricted to in-frame clones and leaves out a portion. The sample includes over 150,000 clones, 90% to 95% of them seen just once. Points on this clone: No antigen is known for it.

The rearrangement uses TRBV7-9 and TRBJ2-1; 9 positions agree with TRBD1. The TCR sequence derives from an adult who received the AZD1222 COVID-19 vaccine. The sequences come from peripheral blood, collected 28 days after the second AZD1222 dose. CDR3 residues: CASSPLLDRGNEQFF. For the CDR3, the DNA is TGTGCCAGCAGCCCCCTTTTGGACAGGGGCAATGAGCAGTTCTTC.